One and the same sample provided the 27 T cell receptor beta chains below, sequenced in a study of PD-1 blockade in classical Hodgkin lymphoma. This table comes from immunoSEQ multiplex PCR, and its TCRdb copy is limited to in-frame clones, with some not included. The repertoire holds about 18,000 clones, with approximately 70% as singletons. Time point: cycle 4 day 1 (C4D1), after less than 7 weeks of nivolumab. Brentuximab vedotin exposure varied among the patients, all of whom had relapsed after autologous stem cell transplantation. By magnetic negative selection, CD4+ T cells were purified from thawed PBMCs. The sample consisted of CD4+ T cells from blood, taken before the fourth cycle of nivolumab. These TCRs come from a human donor with classical Hodgkin lymphoma.

The chain employs TRBV27 and TRBJ2-1; either TRBD1 or TRBD2 may supply D (7 bases each). The CDR3 runs 13 residues. Germline V gene lookup returns CDR1 MNHEY and CDR2 SMNVEV (reference sequence). V lost 2 bases to trimming and J lost 9 bases, with 11 bases between them. The CDR3 loop is CASSLQGGSEQFF. The CDR3 DNA reads TGTGCCAGCAGTTTACAGGGGGGGAGTGAGCAGTTCTTC.

The rearrangement links TRBV7-2 to TRBJ2-5, with 8 bases identical to TRBD1. After removal of 0 bases from V and 5 bases from J, the junction contained 5 bases not matched to a gene. CDR3 length: 15 residues. CDR1 and CDR2 from the germline V gene are SGHTA and FQGNSA. The CDR3 loop reads CASSLAAGGSETQYF. CDR3 in DNA: TGTGCCAGCAGCTTAGCTGCAGGGGGCTCGGAGACCCAGTACTTC.

This clone was picked up one time. This rearrangement joins TRBV20-1 to TRBJ1-6; D not resolved. V was trimmed by 3 bases and J by 14 bases, leaving 11 bases between them. The germline V gene encodes CDR1 DFQATT and CDR2 SNEGSKA (reference sequence). This CDR3 spans 11 amino acids. The CDR3 DNA follows: TGCAGTGCTAGTGGTGGCGGAGCCCTCCACTTT. Protein: CSASGGGALHF.

This chain links TRBV2 with TRBJ2-5; TRBD1 matches 7 bases. The CDR3 consists of 15 residues. Per germline, CDR1 SNHLY and CDR2 FYNNEI. The V segment lost 4 bases and the J segment 2 bases; nucleotides outside the gene matches: 7. Here the CDR3 reads CASSAQGVSQETQYF. CDR3 nucleotide sequence: TGTGCCAGCAGTGCTCAGGGGGTATCTCAAGAGACCCAGTACTTC.

The J gene is TRBJ1-1, the V gene TRBV5-4; weak D call: TRBD1 (5 bases). V lost 0 bases and J 4 bases, leaving 13 bases between the germline ends. CDR1 and CDR2 (germline): SGHNT, YYREEE (reference sequence). This CDR3 contains 15 residues. The CDR3 spells CASSLGGAAGTEAFF. Written as DNA, the CDR3 is TGTGCCAGCAGCTTGGGGGGCGCCGCGGGCACTGAAGCTTTCTTT.

The J gene is TRBJ1-1, the V gene TRBV5-1; 8 bases are shared with TRBD1. The V gene end was trimmed by 0 bases and the J gene end by 4 bases; junction bases not matched to a gene: 5. The germline CDR1 and CDR2 sequences are SGHRS and YFSETQ. The CDR3 length is 15 residues. CDR3 loop: CASSLGLDRGTEAFF. The CDR3 region has the DNA TGCGCCAGCAGCTTGGGGCTCGACAGGGGCACTGAAGCTTTCTTT.

V usage is TRBV19 and J usage is TRBJ2-3; 10 nucleotides line up with TRBD2. The CDR3 consists of 15 residues. The germline V gene has CDR1 LNHDA and CDR2 SQIVND (reference sequence). After removal of 4 bases from V and 2 bases from J, the junction contained 3 bases not matched to a gene. In DNA form, the CDR3 reads TGTGCCAGTAGTACTACTAGCGGGATCACAGATACGCAGTATTTT. Translated, it gives CASSTTSGITDTQYF.

The chain is built from TRBV6-5 and TRBJ1-3; D gene ambiguous. The CDR3 loop spans 15 amino acids. With 6 bases removed from V and 0 bases from J, the gap between germline ends came to 12 bases. Germline CDR1 and CDR2: MNHEY and SVGAGI. This CDR3 is CASSPMWSSGNTIYF. The CDR3 DNA reads TGTGCCAGCAGCCCAATGTGGAGCTCTGGAAACACCATATATTTT.

This clone showed up just once. The chain has TRBV10-3 and TRBJ1-4, with 9 nucleotides matching TRBD1. The CDR3 is 14 residues long. Germline CDR1 reads ENHRY; CDR2 reads SYGVKD. The ends lost 4 bases at V and 5 bases at J; junction bases unmatched: 2. The CDR3 region is CAISATGGNEKLFF. CDR3 nucleotide sequence: TGTGCCATCAGTGCGACAGGGGGGAATGAAAAACTGTTTTTT.

The chain links TRBV29-1 to TRBJ2-5; 7 nucleotides align to TRBD1. The germline V gene encodes CDR1 SQVTM and CDR2 ANQGSEA. The CDR3 loop spans 11 amino acids. V shed 6 bases and J 5 bases; nucleotides not matched to a gene: 3. CDR3 DNA: TGCAGCGTCGTACAGGGGGAGACCCAGTACTTC. Its translation: CSVVQGETQYF.

This clone occurred a few times. J is TRBJ2-2 and V is TRBV5-1, with 7 bases fitting TRBD1. The germline V gene encodes CDR1 SGHRS and CDR2 YFSETQ. V trimming: 1 base; J trimming: 0 bases; junction bases outside the gene matches: 3. The CDR3 has 16 residues. CDR3 sequence (DNA): TGCGCCAGCAGCTTGCTCGGGACAGCGAACACCGGGGAGCTGTTTTTT. Its protein is CASSLLGTANTGELFF.

In this sample, this clone turned up once. The V and J genes are TRBV28 and TRBJ1-5; the D is unclear. Per germline, CDR1 MDHEN and CDR2 SYDVKM. V lost 5 bases, J lost 6 bases, and 8 bases lay in between. The length of the CDR3 is 12 residues. CDR3 protein: CASSRPPQPQHF. CDR3 in DNA: TGTGCCAGCAGTCGCCCGCCTCAGCCCCAGCATTTT.

J is TRBJ2-7 and V is TRBV4-1; D is ambiguous. The CDR3 totals 13 residues. V lost 2 bases and J lost 6, with 11 bases in between. CDR1 MGHRA and CDR2 YSYEKL come from the germline V gene. Written as DNA, the CDR3 is TGCGCCAGCAGCCAAAGAACTCTACGCGAGCAGTACTTC. Amino acid sequence: CASSQRTLREQYF.

The chain recombines TRBV5-1 with TRBJ1-1; no firm D call. The CDR3 consists of 15 residues. Trimming shortened V by 0 bases and J by 0 bases, and 9 bases separated the two germline ends. Germline V gene lookup returns CDR1 SGHRS and CDR2 YFSETQ. In DNA, the CDR3 is TGCGCCAGCAGCTTGGGGGGTAGACTGAACACTGAAGCTTTCTTT. Translating it yields CASSLGGRLNTEAFF.

The J gene is TRBJ2-2, the V gene TRBV6-5; 7 nucleotides agree with TRBD1. Germline lookup yields CDR1 MNHEY and CDR2 SVGAGI. Trimming at V came to 6 bases and at J to 2 bases, leaving 9 bases not matched to a gene. The CDR3 length is 16 residues. This CDR3 is CASSYRTGVNTGELFF. As DNA, the CDR3 is TGTGCCAGCAGCTACCGGACAGGTGTCAACACCGGGGAGCTGTTTTTT.

About this clone itself: The sample contains more than one DNA sequence encoding this CDR3. The chain recombines TRBV5-1 with TRBJ2-3; the match to TRBD2 covers 7 bases. J gave up 1 base and V 5 bases, and 4 bases lay outside the gene matches. In germline, CDR1 is SGHRS, CDR2 YFSETQ. The CDR3 covers 14 residues. CDR3 residues: CASSRTRGTDTQYF. The CDR3 DNA reads as TGCGCCAGCAGTAGGACTAGGGGCACAGATACGCAGTATTTT.

The chain is built from TRBV5-5 and TRBJ2-1; 13 bases map to TRBD2. The V gene end was trimmed by 4 bases and the J gene end by 12 bases; junction bases not matched to a gene: 1. The CDR3 is 12 amino acids. The germline CDR1 and CDR2 sequences are SGHKS and YYEKEE (reference sequence). CDR3 bases: TGTGCCAGCAGCACTAGCGGGGGGGCGCAGTTCTTC. Translation gives CASSTSGGAQFF.

This rearrangement joins TRBV6-1 to TRBJ2-6; 15 bases are a match to TRBD2. V lost 4 bases, J lost 5 bases, and 12 bases stayed unmatched. The CDR3 has 20 amino acids. Germline CDR1 is MNHNS and CDR2 is SASEGT. CDR3 nucleotides: TGTGCCAGCAGTGGCGGGACTAGCGGGGGGCTTCTCCTCTGGGCCAACGTCCTGACTTTC. It encodes CASSGGTSGGLLLWANVLTF.

The chain couples TRBV6-1 to TRBJ2-2; TRBD1 matches at 10 bases. The V and J ends lost 3 bases and 5 bases, in that order; junction bases with no gene match: 3. Germline V gives CDR1 MNHNS, CDR2 SASEGT. This CDR3 region has 15 residues. The CDR3 DNA follows: TGTGCCAGCAGTGAGGACAGGGGGTATACCGGGGAGCTGTTTTTT. Translating gives CASSEDRGYTGELFF.

This clone occurred a few times. This rearrangement joins TRBV6-1 to TRBJ1-5; tentatively, D is TRBD1 (6 bases). The V end was cut by 6 bases, the J end by 7 bases, with 16 bases between. The CDR3 has 14 amino acids. The germline V gene has CDR1 MNHNS and CDR2 SASEGT. CDR3: CASREWDIEQPQHF. CDR3 nucleotides: TGTGCCAGCAGGGAATGGGACATTGAGCAGCCCCAGCATTTT.

CDR3 sequence (DNA): TGTGCCAGCAGTTTAGGGGGTGGCTACACCTTC. Amino acids: CASSLGGGYTF. The chain carries TRBV28 and TRBJ1-2, with TRBD1 as a possible D gene (5 bases). Germline lookup yields CDR1 MDHEN and CDR2 SYDVKM. The CDR3 has 11 amino acids. V lost 2 bases to trimming and J lost 7 bases, with 5 bases between them.

The V call is TRBV27, the J call TRBJ2-7, with TRBD1 matching over 7 bases. The CDR3 has 14 residues. Germline lookup yields CDR1 MNHEY and CDR2 SMNVEV (reference sequence). V lost 4 bases to trimming and J lost 5 bases; unmatched junction nucleotides: 8. For the CDR3, the DNA is TGTGCCAGCAGTTCCGGTGACAGGGTACACGAGCAGTACTTC. Residues: CASSSGDRVHEQYF.

This rearrangement joins TRBV4-2 to TRBJ2-7; the D gene is possibly TRBD2 (6 bases). The CDR3 runs to 17 residues. Germline V gene data show CDR1 as LGHNA and CDR2 as YNFKEQ. V shed 1 base and J shed 3 bases, with 19 bases lying between them. The CDR3 protein is CASSQAQGGAGNYEQYF. The CDR3 nucleotides read TGTGCCAGCAGCCAAGCCCAAGGAGGGGCGGGTAACTACGAGCAGTACTTC.

The chain combines TRBV10-3 with TRBJ1-5; the D gene is possibly TRBD1 (5 bases). The length of the CDR3 is 13 residues. Trimming took off 8 bases at V and 4 bases at J, with 12 bases between the two ends. Germline loops: CDR1 ENHRY, CDR2 SYGVKD. In DNA form, the CDR3 reads TGTGCCATCGGGACCCACCAAAATCAGCCCCAGCATTTT. This codes for CAIGTHQNQPQHF.

This clone was recorded a few times. The chain carries TRBV28 and TRBJ1-3; D not resolved. The CDR3 covers 13 residues. The germline CDR1 and CDR2 sequences are MDHEN and SYDVKM. V was cut by 6 bases and J by 0 bases, with 6 bases left in between. The CDR3 region has the DNA TGTGCCAGCAGCCGATTCTCTGGAAACACCATATATTTT. It encodes CASSRFSGNTIYF.

This clone was seen once. The chain couples TRBV18 to TRBJ2-1; tentative D call: TRBD2 (5 bases). This CDR3 region has 13 residues. The V end lost 6 bases, the J end lost 7 bases, and 13 bases lay between the germline ends. Germline loops: CDR1 KGHSH, CDR2 LQKENI. The CDR3 nucleotides are TGTGCCAGCTCCTCCTTTAGCGTAAATGAGCAGTTCTTC. This gives the protein CASSSFSVNEQFF.

The chain links TRBV28 to TRBJ2-7, with 9 bases fitting TRBD2. J lost 3 bases, V lost 4 bases, and 4 bases had no gene match. CDR1 MDHEN and CDR2 SYDVKM come from the germline V gene. There are 14 residues in the CDR3. The CDR3 reads CASSWTSDLYEQYF. The CDR3 bases are TGTGCCAGCAGTTGGACTAGCGATCTCTACGAGCAGTACTTC.